The rows below give T cell receptor beta chains drawn from one sample of a study of siplizumab effects on memory and regulatory T cells. Profiling relied on immunoSEQ multiplex PCR, and the TCRdb table lists in-frame clones only, not all of them. The table shows around 100,000 clones, with more than 85% occurring only once. The sequencing input was CD4+ T cells sorted from blood. The origin of the receptors is a human donor in good health. Both conserved end residues are part of each CDR3. The D gene is left open where the match is weak. Only part of the rows carry a size: once, few, many, or a class if the clone is expanded.

CDR3nt,CDR3aa,j_gene,d_gene,abundance,v_gene
TGTGCCATCAGTCAGGAGAACACCGGGGAGCTGTTTTTT,CAISQENTGELFF,TRBJ2-2,NA,NA,TRBV10-3
TGCAGCGTTATTGTGGGGGATAGCTCCTATAATTCACCCCTCCACTTT,CSVIVGDSSYNSPLHF,TRBJ1-6,NA,NA,TRBV29-1
TGTGCCAGCAGTGAATCGGGTTTTAGGACAGGGCCCTATGGCTACACCTTC,CASSESGFRTGPYGYTF,TRBJ1-2,TRBD1,NA,TRBV25-1
TGCGCCAGCAGCTTGGTAGGTTGGTCGGAGCAAGAGACCCAGTACTTC,CASSLVGWSEQETQYF,TRBJ2-5,NA,NA,TRBV5-1
TGTGCCAGCAGGCGACAGGGGGACGGGAATTCACCCCTCCACTTT,CASRRQGDGNSPLHF,TRBJ1-6,TRBD1,NA,TRBV25-1
TGTGCCAGTAGTAGGGGTACCGGGGAGCTGTTTTTT,CASSRGTGELFF,TRBJ2-2,NA,NA,TRBV19
TGCGCCAGCAGTGCTGGGGGCGGGCAAAACATTCAGTACTTC,CASSAGGGQNIQYF,TRBJ2-4,NA,NA,TRBV10-2
TGTGCCAGCAGTCCAGGACAGGGGTTCCCGAACTATGGCTACACCTTC,CASSPGQGFPNYGYTF,TRBJ1-2,TRBD1,NA,TRBV28
TGTGCCACCAGCAGCGGGACAGCCTATAGCAATCAGCCCCAGCATTTT,CATSSGTAYSNQPQHF,TRBJ1-5,TRBD1,NA,TRBV15
TGTGCCAGCAGCCAGGGACTAGCGGGGGGGCGGACCGGGGAGCTGTTTTTT,CASSQGLAGGRTGELFF,TRBJ2-2,TRBD2,NA,TRBV4-2
TGTGCCAGCAGTTTGGGCGGGGGGCAAGAGACCCAGTACTTC,CASSLGGGQETQYF,TRBJ2-5,TRBD2,NA,TRBV28
TGCGCCAGCAGCTTGGACGCGGGTAATAATTCACCCCTCCACTTT,CASSLDAGNNSPLHF,TRBJ1-6,NA,NA,TRBV5-1
TGTGCCAGCAGCTTATCGCGGAACAATGAGCAGTTCTTC,CASSLSRNNEQFF,TRBJ2-1,NA,NA,TRBV7-3
TGTGCCAGCAGCTGGACAGGGGTAAAGTGGACCGGGGAGCTGTTTTTT,CASSWTGVKWTGELFF,TRBJ2-2,TRBD1,NA,TRBV11-1
TGTGCCAGCTCACCCCGACAGGGTATGGACACTGAAGCTTTCTTT,CASSPRQGMDTEAFF,TRBJ1-1,TRBD1,NA,TRBV18
TGTGCCAGCAGCTTGGACCCAGGGGTGGGGATTAGCACAGATACGCAGTATTTT,CASSLDPGVGISTDTQYF,TRBJ2-3,NA,NA,TRBV7-2
TGTGCCAGCAGTGGATTGAACAGCAATCAGCCCCAGCATTTT,CASSGLNSNQPQHF,TRBJ1-5,NA,NA,TRBV6-1
TGTGCCAGCAGCCCGACAGGGGCTGATTCACCCCTCCACTTT,CASSPTGADSPLHF,TRBJ1-6,TRBD1,few,TRBV7-3
TGTGCCAGCAGTCCCCGAACAGATACGCAGTATTTT,CASSPRTDTQYF,TRBJ2-3,NA,NA,TRBV27
TGTGCCTGGAGTATCGGGACAGAAGAGACCCAGTACTTC,CAWSIGTEETQYF,TRBJ2-5,TRBD1,few,TRBV30
TGTGCCAGCAGGTTCAGGGGCCAAACTGATGGCTACACCTTC,CASRFRGQTDGYTF,TRBJ1-2,NA,NA,TRBV2
TGTGCCAGCAGCCCCAGAGGGGATCCTCAAGAGACCCAGTACTTC,CASSPRGDPQETQYF,TRBJ2-5,NA,NA,TRBV9
TGTGCCACCATGAGAGAAGCAGGCGGCATTTCACCCCTCCACTTT,CATMREAGGISPLHF,TRBJ1-6,NA,NA,TRBV15
TGTGCCAGCTCAGACAGGGGTCTCTACGAGCAGTACTTC,CASSDRGLYEQYF,TRBJ2-7,TRBD1,NA,TRBV6-5
TGTGCCAGCAGCTTAAAAAACGGGCCCCAGCATTTT,CASSLKNGPQHF,TRBJ1-5,NA,NA,TRBV7-2
TGTGCCAGCAGCTTAGAGACGGACTACGAGCAGTACTTC,CASSLETDYEQYF,TRBJ2-7,NA,NA,TRBV7-2
TGTGCCAGCAGCTTGAACGCTCCTGAAGCTTTCTTT,CASSLNAPEAFF,TRBJ1-1,NA,NA,TRBV5-4
TGTGCCTGGACCCTAGGCTGGCGGGGGGAGGGGGATACGCAGTATTTT,CAWTLGWRGEGDTQYF,TRBJ2-3,TRBD2,NA,TRBV30
TGTGCCAGCAGTTCAACCCCCTGGACTAGCGGGGGGGCCTACAACGAGCAGTACTTC,CASSSTPWTSGGAYNEQYF,TRBJ2-7,TRBD2,NA,TRBV27